This T cell receptor beta chain is from a study of CD8 T cells in Susac syndrome. Germline CDR1 and CDR2: LNHDA and SQIVND (reference sequence). V was clipped by 4 bases and J by 5 bases, with 9 bases between them. This CDR3 is built from 13 residues. Random hexamers primed reverse transcription of about 0.45 to 1 ug RNA. TCRdb re-analysed the immunoSEQ multiplex PCR reads in MiXCR, keeping a single row per CDR3 protein. The sample records 190,000 or so distinct CDR3 sequences, nearly 95% being singletons. Material for sequencing was CD4+ T cells from PBMCs. The chain recombines TRBV19 with TRBJ2-1; either TRBD1 or TRBD2 may fit D (5 bases each). This clonotype originated in a human donor with multiple sclerosis. CDR3 region: CASSRGTDNEQFF. DNA for the CDR3: TGTGCCAGTAGTAGGGGGACGGACAATGAGCAGTTCTTC.